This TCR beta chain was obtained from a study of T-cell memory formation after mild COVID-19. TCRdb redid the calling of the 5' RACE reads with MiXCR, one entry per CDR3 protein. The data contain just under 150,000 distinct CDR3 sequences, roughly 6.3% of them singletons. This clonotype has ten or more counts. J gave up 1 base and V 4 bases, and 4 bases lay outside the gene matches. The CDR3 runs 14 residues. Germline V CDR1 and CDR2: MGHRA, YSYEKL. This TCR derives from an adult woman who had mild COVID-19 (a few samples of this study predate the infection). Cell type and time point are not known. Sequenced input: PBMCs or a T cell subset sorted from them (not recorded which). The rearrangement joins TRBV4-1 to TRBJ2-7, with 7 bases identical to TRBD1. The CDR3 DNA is TGCGCCAGCAGCCGAGGGGGACAGTCCTACGAGCAGTACTTC. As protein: CASSRGGQSYEQYF.